The 25 T cell receptor beta chains below come from one sample, sequenced in a study of human versus mouse CDR3 diversity and MHC coevolution. Produced via immunoSEQ multiplex PCR; TCRdb's table is partial and in-frame only. The data hold 60,000 to 95,000 clones, with roughly 92% observed a single time. Sequenced input: naive CD4+ T cells from blood. Specified subset: CD45RO-negative CD62L-positive naive CD4 T cells. Source of these receptors: a person between 25 and 75 years old in good health.

This sequence joins TRBV5-8 and TRBJ2-2, with 7 bases lining up with TRBD1. V was clipped by 5 bases and J by 4 bases; unmatched bases: 8. The CDR3 has 15 amino acids. The germline V gene has CDR1 SGHTS and CDR2 YDEGEE. The CDR3 DNA is TGTGCCAGCAGAAGGAGACAGGGCCGCACCGGGGAGCTGTTTTTT. Translation gives CASRRRQGRTGELFF.

The V call is TRBV6-9, the J call TRBJ2-3; D is possibly TRBD1 (5 bases). There are 16 residues in the CDR3. Germline V gives CDR1 MNHGY, CDR2 SVAAGI. Deletions cut 6 bases from V and 4 bases from J, with 20 bases between. The CDR3 coding sequence is TGTGCCAGCAGCTCCCTCAGGGTCGGTTGGCCAGATACGCAGTATTTT. Translation: CASSSLRVGWPDTQYF.

The V and J genes are TRBV15 and TRBJ2-2; 14 positions match TRBD2. The germline gives CDR1 LNHNV, CDR2 YYDKDF (reference sequence). CDR3 length equals 16 residues. J was trimmed by 3 bases and V by 5 bases; bases with no gene match: 2. In nucleotides, the CDR3 is TGTGCCACCAGCGCGACTAGCGGGAGGGACACCGGGGAGCTGTTTTTT. Its translation is CATSATSGRDTGELFF.

V is TRBV19 and J is TRBJ2-3, with D perhaps matching TRBD2 (5 bases). The germline CDR1 and CDR2 sequences are LNHDA and SQIVND (reference sequence). V shed 3 bases and J shed 2 bases, with 15 bases lying between them. This CDR3 is built from 16 residues. The CDR3 spells CASSMDRTLVTDTQYF. CDR3 in DNA: TGTGCCAGTAGTATGGATCGGACTCTAGTCACAGATACGCAGTATTTT.

The chain combines TRBV7-9 with TRBJ2-3; 11 bases agree with TRBD2. V trimming: 3 bases; J trimming: 6 bases; junction bases outside the gene matches: 5. The CDR3 runs 15 residues. Germline V CDR1 and CDR2: SEHNR, FQNEAQ (reference sequence). Written as DNA, the CDR3 is TGTGCCAGCAGCTTGGGTAGCGGGGGGGCTGATACGCAGTATTTT. This translates into CASSLGSGGADTQYF.

The chain carries TRBV19 and TRBJ2-7; 7 nucleotides match TRBD1. This CDR3 is 17 amino acids long. In germline, CDR1 is LNHDA, CDR2 SQIVND (reference sequence). J was trimmed by 3 bases and V by 3 bases; bases with no gene match: 14. CDR3 sequence reads: CASSIPPGQAPYYEQYF. The CDR3 region has the DNA TGTGCCAGTAGTATTCCCCCCGGACAGGCTCCGTACTACGAGCAGTACTTC.

The chain has TRBV5-1 and TRBJ2-1; TRBD2 agrees at 8 bases. The germline CDR1 and CDR2 sequences are SGHRS and YFSETQ. The CDR3 extends over 19 amino acids. V lost 1 base to trimming and J lost 2 bases; unmatched junction nucleotides: 14. The CDR3 region has the DNA TGCGCCAGCAGCTTGTGGGGATCCGAGCGGGGGCATACCTACAATGAGCAGTTCTTC. Its protein is CASSLWGSERGHTYNEQFF. Looking up the rest from reference TRBV5-1 and TRBJ2-1 gives the full variable domain: KAGVTQTPRYLIKTRGQQVTLSCSPISGHRSVSWYQQTPGQGLQFLFEYFSETQRNKGNFPGRFSGRQFSNSRSEMNVSTLELGDSALYLCASSLWGSERGHTYNEQFFGPGTRLTVL.

This chain links TRBV19 with TRBJ1-2; maybe TRBD1 (5 bases). CDR1 is LNHDA and CDR2 is SQIVND in the germline V gene (reference sequence). This CDR3 contains 13 residues. Deletions cut 7 bases from V and 4 bases from J, with 13 bases between. In DNA form, the CDR3 reads TGTGCCAGTAATCCAGGGCAGGCCTATGGCTACACCTTC. Translated, it gives CASNPGQAYGYTF.

This clone was counted once. The chain is built from TRBV27 and TRBJ2-7; 10 nucleotides line up with TRBD2. The germline V gene encodes CDR1 MNHEY and CDR2 SMNVEV (reference sequence). Trimming at V came to 4 bases and at J to 4 bases, leaving 7 bases not matched to a gene. This CDR3 spans 15 amino acids. For the CDR3, the DNA is TGTGCCAGCAGTTCCCCTAGCGGGGGAGCTTACGAGCAGTACTTC. Translation: CASSSPSGGAYEQYF.

The genes are TRBV18 and TRBJ1-6, with TRBD1 identical over 8 bases. Germline CDR1 and CDR2: KGHSH and LQKENI. The CDR3 runs to 15 residues. The V gene end was trimmed by 4 bases and the J gene end by 5 bases; junction bases not matched to a gene: 4. CDR3 protein: CASSLDRAHNSPLHF. The CDR3 DNA follows: TGTGCCAGCTCACTGGACAGGGCCCATAATTCACCCCTCCACTTT.

The V and J genes are TRBV6-6 and TRBJ1-1, with D tentatively TRBD1 (5 bases). The germline gives CDR1 MNHNY, CDR2 SVGAGI (reference sequence). The V gene lost 4 bases and the J gene lost 2 bases, with 11 bases spanning the gap. The CDR3 extends over 14 amino acids. The CDR3 DNA is TGTGCCAGCAGTTTATCAGGGCTCAACACTGAAGCTTTCTTT. Protein sequence: CASSLSGLNTEAFF.

This CDR3 is CASSPPGVGETQYF. The CDR3, as DNA: TGTGCCAGCTCACCACCGGGAGTAGGGGAGACCCAGTACTTC. This chain links TRBV18 with TRBJ2-5; weak D call: TRBD2 (5 bases). This CDR3 spans 14 amino acids. In germline, CDR1 is KGHSH, CDR2 LQKENI. V was trimmed by 0 bases and J by 5 bases, leaving 10 bases between them.

This chain links TRBV9 with TRBJ2-5; 10 bases align to TRBD1. CDR1 is SGDLS, CDR2 YYNGEE, per germline. The CDR3 consists of 15 residues. Germline trimming cut 4 bases from V and 5 bases from J; bases unmatched to any gene: 8. CDR3 bases: TGTGCCAGCAGCCCGGACAGGGGGTTTGGGGAGACCCAGTACTTC. It yields the protein CASSPDRGFGETQYF.

V usage is TRBV2 and J usage is TRBJ2-1; 14 bases agree with TRBD2. After removal of 8 bases from V and 4 bases from J, the junction contained 7 bases not matched to a gene. The germline CDR1 and CDR2 sequences are SNHLY and FYNNEI. The length of the CDR3 is 16 residues. The CDR3 DNA sequence: TGTGCCAGCCGAAGGACTAGCGGGAGGCTGTACAATGAGCAGTTCTTC. Amino acids: CASRRTSGRLYNEQFF.

The chain uses TRBV11-2 and TRBJ1-2; D perhaps matches TRBD1 (5 bases). The CDR3 sequence is 13 residues long. V lost 7 bases to trimming and J lost 5 bases, with 14 bases between them. The V gene's germline CDR1 is SGHAT and CDR2 FQNNGV. CDR3 DNA sequence: TGTGCCAGCACCGTTGATAGGGGATATGGCTACACCTTC. Amino acids: CASTVDRGYGYTF.

This rearrangement joins TRBV6-1 to TRBJ2-7; D unclear. The CDR3 totals 12 residues. Trimming removed 7 bases from V and 0 bases from J, with 7 bases in between. In germline, CDR1 is MNHNS, CDR2 SASEGT. Written as DNA, the CDR3 is TGTGCCAGCATCACCAGCTCCTACGAGCAGTACTTC. Protein product: CASITSSYEQYF.

The chain uses TRBV6-1 and TRBJ1-2; TRBD1 is a possible D gene (5 bases). The CDR3 runs 17 residues. V lost 0 bases to trimming and J lost 2 bases, with 16 bases between them. The germline gives CDR1 MNHNS, CDR2 SASEGT. For the CDR3, the DNA is TGTGCCAGCAGTGAAGCCGGGGGAACGGCAGGGAACTATGGCTACACCTTC. This encodes CASSEAGGTAGNYGYTF.

V and J are TRBV30 and TRBJ1-3; 7 bases agree with TRBD1. Germline V CDR1 and CDR2: GTSNPN, SVGIG (reference sequence). CDR3 size: 16 residues. The V and J ends lost 0 bases and 7 bases, in that order; junction bases with no gene match: 12. The CDR3: CAWSVLPRGIGNTIYF. Written as DNA, the CDR3 is TGTGCCTGGAGTGTACTACCCAGGGGGATAGGGAACACCATATATTTT.

This sequence joins TRBV5-1 and TRBJ2-1; 7 bases map to TRBD2. The CDR3 sequence is 15 residues long. Per the germline V gene, CDR1 is SGHRS and CDR2 is YFSETQ. J gave up 6 bases and V 4 bases, and 10 bases lay outside the gene matches. CDR3 in DNA: TGCGCCAGCAGCGGTAAACAACTAGCGTCCAATGAGCAGTTCTTC. As protein: CASSGKQLASNEQFF. Combining the CDR3 with reference TRBV5-1 and TRBJ2-1 gives the whole variable domain KAGVTQTPRYLIKTRGQQVTLSCSPISGHRSVSWYQQTPGQGLQFLFEYFSETQRNKGNFPGRFSGRQFSNSRSEMNVSTLELGDSALYLCASSGKQLASNEQFFGPGTRLTVL.

The chain combines TRBV11-3 with TRBJ2-1; perhaps TRBD2 as D (6 bases). The CDR3 runs to 14 residues. Trimming took 3 bases from V and 6 from J, leaving 12 bases between them. Germline assignment: CDR1 SGHNT and CDR2 YENEEA. DNA for the CDR3: TGTGCCAGCAGCTTGCCGGGAGTTTCCAATGAGCAGTTCTTC. Its translation is CASSLPGVSNEQFF.

This chain connects TRBV5-1 to TRBJ2-2; D perhaps matches TRBD2 (6 bases). The CDR3 runs 16 residues. Germline values: CDR1 SGHRS, CDR2 YFSETQ. Trimming took 0 bases from V and 1 from J, leaving 10 bases between them. The CDR3 region has the DNA TGCGCCAGCAGCTTGGAGGGACTCAAGAACACCGGGGAGCTGTTTTTT. Encoded protein: CASSLEGLKNTGELFF.

The chain couples TRBV19 to TRBJ2-1; 8 nucleotides line up with TRBD1. The CDR3 loop spans 13 amino acids. The V and J ends lost 7 bases and 6 bases, in that order; junction bases with no gene match: 5. Germline V gene sequence: CDR1 LNHDA, CDR2 SQIVND (reference sequence). CDR3 DNA sequence: TGTGCCAGTACCCCTCAGGGGGCCAATGAGCAGTTCTTC. It specifies CASTPQGANEQFF. The full variable domain, with the rest looked up from reference TRBV19 and TRBJ2-1, is DGGITQSPKYLFRKEGQNVTLSCEQNLNHDAMYWYRQDPGQGLRLIYYSQIVNDFQKGDIAEGYSVSREKKESFPLTVTSAQKNPTAFYLCASTPQGANEQFFGPGTRLTVL.

The chain carries TRBV2 and TRBJ1-4; 9 nucleotides align to TRBD1. V lost 4 bases to trimming and J lost 7 bases; unmatched junction nucleotides: 4. CDR3 length: 14 residues. Germline V gives CDR1 SNHLY, CDR2 FYNNEI. CDR3 sequence reads: CASSVGTGREKLFF. The CDR3 DNA is TGTGCCAGCAGTGTGGGGACAGGGCGTGAAAAACTGTTTTTT.

This clone was counted only a few times. This chain joins TRBV6-1 and TRBJ1-5, with 8 bases identical to TRBD1. V gave up 2 bases and J gave up 16 bases; unmatched junction bases: 13. This CDR3 is built from 14 residues. Germline CDR1 reads MNHNS; CDR2 reads SASEGT. The CDR3 bases are TGTGCCAGCAGTGAAACCCCTCTGACAGGGGCCAAACATTTT. Its protein is CASSETPLTGAKHF.

The chain joins TRBV7-9 to TRBJ1-1, with TRBD1 matching over 8 bases. The CDR3 is 16 amino acids. Germline V gene sequence: CDR1 SEHNR, CDR2 FQNEAQ (reference sequence). Trimming took 5 bases from V and 5 from J; bases not matched to a gene: 13. The CDR3 nucleotides are TGTGCCAGCAGCCCACCACTGGACAGGGTTCAAACTGAAGCTTTCTTT. Translated: CASSPPLDRVQTEAFF.